The clone carrying this T cell receptor beta chain was counted at least ten times. Its target is unknown. CDR3 length equals 17 residues. V was pared by 0 bases and J by 6 bases, with 10 bases of the junction left unmatched. Looked up from germline, CDR1 is MGHDK and CDR2 is SYGVNS. The data were taken from a study of spatial heterogeneity in lung cancer. Study-level findings and limits: Resection blood, more than follow-up blood, showed ubiquitous expanded tumor TCRs.

A unique molecular identifier was attached to every TCR cDNA molecule. TCRdb reanalysed the 5' RACE reads using MiXCR and keeps one entry per CDR3 protein. The data contain 36,000 or so distinct CDR3 sequences, around 5.5% of them singletons. Sample time point: sample taken at primary tumor resection. Whole RNA obtained from tumor, nontumor lung or frozen PBMC underwent sequencing without sorting. The donors comprised around 72 untreated early-stage non-small cell lung cancer patients. The rearrangement uses TRBV25-1 and TRBJ2-2; 7 bases match TRBD2. This clonotype was sampled from a female donor with early-stage non-small cell lung cancer. Specimen: PBMCs, collected at surgery. CDR3 nucleotide sequence: TGTGCCAGCAGTGAATATGGGCTAGCGGCGGGATCCGGGGAGCTGTTTTTT. Translated: CASSEYGLAAGSGELFF.